This T cell receptor beta chain was identified during a study of blood T cell repertoires in COVID-19. Study-wide context: Italy, Spain and the United States were the sources of the convalescent and acute COVID-19 samples.

The germline CDR1 and CDR2 sequences are SEHNR and FQNEAQ (reference sequence). The ends were cut back, 6 bases at V and 5 bases at J, with 13 bases in the middle. CDR3 length: 13 residues. Original data processing: Reference gene primer amplification gave estimated nucleated cell counts. Assay: immunoSEQ multiplex PCR; the TCRdb copy retains only in-frame clones and omits some. The V and J calls and clone size were taken over from that table, and D and trimming were inferred from the DNA. The sample holds more than 300,000 clones, 88% seen once. Sequencing was performed on peripheral blood. The V call is TRBV7-9, the J call TRBJ2-5; D possibly corresponds to TRBD1 (6 bases). The receptor comes from a woman in her 70s with COVID-19, enrolled during active disease. CDR3 residues: CASSSWGRETQYF. The CDR3 region has the DNA TGTGCCAGCAGTTCCTGGGGGCGGGAGACCCAGTACTTC.